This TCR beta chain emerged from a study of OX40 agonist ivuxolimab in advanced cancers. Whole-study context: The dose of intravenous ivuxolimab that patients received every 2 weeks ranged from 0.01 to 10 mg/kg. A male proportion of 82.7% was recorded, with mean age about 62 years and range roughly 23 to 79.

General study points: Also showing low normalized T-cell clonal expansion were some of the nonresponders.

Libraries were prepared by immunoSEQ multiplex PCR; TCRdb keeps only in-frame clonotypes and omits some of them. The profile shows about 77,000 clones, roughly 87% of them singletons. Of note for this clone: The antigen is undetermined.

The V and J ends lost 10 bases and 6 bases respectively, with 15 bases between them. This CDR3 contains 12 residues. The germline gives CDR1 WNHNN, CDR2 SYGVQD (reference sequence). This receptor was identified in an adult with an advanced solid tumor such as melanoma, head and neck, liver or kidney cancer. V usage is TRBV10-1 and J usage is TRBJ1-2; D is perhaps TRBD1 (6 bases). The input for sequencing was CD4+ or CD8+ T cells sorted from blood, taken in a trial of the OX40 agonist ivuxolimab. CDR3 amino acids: CAIGGTLDGYTF. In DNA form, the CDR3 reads TGCGCCATAGGGGGGACCTTGGATGGCTACACCTTC.